This T cell receptor (beta chain) was recorded in a study of T cells in pancreatic ductal adenocarcinoma. Points on this clone: The antigen remains undetermined.

Selected pancreatic ductal adenocarcinoma patients had undergone surgery without neoadjuvant therapy. This CDR3 has 14 residues. V lost 5 bases, J lost 6 bases, and 14 bases lay in between. The germline gives CDR1 SEHNR, CDR2 FQNEAQ (reference sequence). Study observations and caveats: Blood had more productive templates and approximately 8-fold more unique clonotypes than tumor. Tumor-versus-blood clonality comparisons may be biased toward lower tumor diversity.

Clones were sequenced by immunoSEQ multiplex PCR, and TCRdb holds only the in-frame ones, with some missing. The sample has around 100,000 clones; about 95% are singletons. The specimen was PBMCs. V usage is TRBV7-9 and J usage is TRBJ2-1; weak D call: TRBD2 (5 bases). This sequence was found in a human donor with pancreatic ductal adenocarcinoma. DNA for the CDR3: TGTGCCAGCAGCCGTGGAAGGACTGCCAATGAGCAGTTCTTC. Protein product: CASSRGRTANEQFF.